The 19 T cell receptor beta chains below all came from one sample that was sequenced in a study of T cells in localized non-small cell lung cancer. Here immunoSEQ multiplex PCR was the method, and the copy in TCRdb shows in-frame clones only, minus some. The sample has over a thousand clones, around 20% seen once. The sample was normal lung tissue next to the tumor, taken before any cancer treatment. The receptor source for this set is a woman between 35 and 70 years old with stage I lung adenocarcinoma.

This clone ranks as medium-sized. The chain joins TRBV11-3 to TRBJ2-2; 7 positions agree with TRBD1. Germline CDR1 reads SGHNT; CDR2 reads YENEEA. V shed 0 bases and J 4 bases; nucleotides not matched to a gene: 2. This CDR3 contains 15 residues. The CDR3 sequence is CASSLDWTGTGELFF. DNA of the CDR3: TGTGCCAGCAGCTTAGATTGGACAGGCACCGGGGAGCTGTTTTTT.

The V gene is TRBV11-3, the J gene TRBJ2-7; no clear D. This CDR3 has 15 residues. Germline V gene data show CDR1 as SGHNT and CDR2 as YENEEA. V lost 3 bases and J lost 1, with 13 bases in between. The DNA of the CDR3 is TGTGCCAGCAGCTTGCTGGAGAAAGGGTCCTACGAGCAGTACTTC. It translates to CASSLLEKGSYEQYF.

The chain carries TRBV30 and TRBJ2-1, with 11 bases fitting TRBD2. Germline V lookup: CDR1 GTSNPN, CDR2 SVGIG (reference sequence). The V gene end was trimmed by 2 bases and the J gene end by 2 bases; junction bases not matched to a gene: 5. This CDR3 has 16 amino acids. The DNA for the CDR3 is TGTGCCTGGAGTATAGCGGGAGGGCTAACCTACAATGAGCAGTTCTTC. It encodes CAWSIAGGLTYNEQFF. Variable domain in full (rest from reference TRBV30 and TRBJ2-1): SQTIHQWPATLVQPVGSPLSLECTVEGTSNPNLYWYRQAAGRGLQLLFYSVGIGQISSEVPQNLSASRPQDRQFILSSKKLLLSDSGFYLCAWSIAGGLTYNEQFFGPGTRLTVL.

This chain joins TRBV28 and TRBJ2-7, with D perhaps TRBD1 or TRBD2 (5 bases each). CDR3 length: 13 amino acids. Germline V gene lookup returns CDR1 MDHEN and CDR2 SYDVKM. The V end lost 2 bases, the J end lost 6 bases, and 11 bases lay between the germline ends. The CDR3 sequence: CASSLHLGTEQYF. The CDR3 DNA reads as TGTGCCAGCAGTTTACATTTAGGGACCGAGCAGTACTTC. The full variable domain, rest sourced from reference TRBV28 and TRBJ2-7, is DVKVTQSSRYLVKRTGEKVFLECVQDMDHENMFWYRQDPGLGLRLIYFSYDVKMKEKGDIPEGYSVSREKKERFSLILESASTNQTSMYLCASSLHLGTEQYFGPGTRLTVT.

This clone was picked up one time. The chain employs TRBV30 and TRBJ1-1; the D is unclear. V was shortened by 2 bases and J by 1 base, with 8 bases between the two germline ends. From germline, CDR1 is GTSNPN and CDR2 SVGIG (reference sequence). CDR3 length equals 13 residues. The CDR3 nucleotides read TGTGCCTGGAGTTCAGCCCCGAACACTGAAGCTTTCTTT. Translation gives CAWSSAPNTEAFF.

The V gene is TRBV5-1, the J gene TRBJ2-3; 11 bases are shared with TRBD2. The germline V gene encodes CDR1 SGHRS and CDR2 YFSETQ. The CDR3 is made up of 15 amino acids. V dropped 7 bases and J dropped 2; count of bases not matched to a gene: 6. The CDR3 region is CASGIAGGDTDTQYF. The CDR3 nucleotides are TGCGCCAGCGGAATAGCGGGGGGGGACACAGATACGCAGTATTTT.

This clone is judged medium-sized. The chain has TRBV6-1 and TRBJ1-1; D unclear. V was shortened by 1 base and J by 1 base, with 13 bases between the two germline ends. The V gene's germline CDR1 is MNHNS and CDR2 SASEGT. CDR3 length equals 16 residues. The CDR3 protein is CASSEGGSEANTEAFF. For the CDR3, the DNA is TGTGCCAGCAGTGAAGGCGGATCAGAGGCGAACACTGAAGCTTTCTTT.

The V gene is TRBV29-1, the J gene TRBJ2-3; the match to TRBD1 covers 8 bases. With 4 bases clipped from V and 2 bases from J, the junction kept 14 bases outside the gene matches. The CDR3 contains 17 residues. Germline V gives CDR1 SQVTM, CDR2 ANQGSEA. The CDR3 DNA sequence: TGCAGCGTTGGCCCCTCAACGACAGGGGTAGTCACAGATACGCAGTATTTT. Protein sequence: CSVGPSTTGVVTDTQYF.

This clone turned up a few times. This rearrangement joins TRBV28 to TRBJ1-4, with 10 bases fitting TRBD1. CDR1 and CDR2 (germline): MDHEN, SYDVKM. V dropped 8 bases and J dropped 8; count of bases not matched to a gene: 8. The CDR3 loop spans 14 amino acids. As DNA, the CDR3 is TGTGCCAGCCATAAGACAGGGGGCGACGAAAAACTGTTTTTT. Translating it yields CASHKTGGDEKLFF.

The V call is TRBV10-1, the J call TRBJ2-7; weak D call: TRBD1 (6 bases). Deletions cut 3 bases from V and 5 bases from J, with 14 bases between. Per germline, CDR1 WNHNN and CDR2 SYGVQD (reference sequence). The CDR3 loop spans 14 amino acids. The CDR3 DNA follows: TGCGCCAGCAGTGATTCCCCTGACAGGCACGAGCAGTACTTC. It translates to CASSDSPDRHEQYF.

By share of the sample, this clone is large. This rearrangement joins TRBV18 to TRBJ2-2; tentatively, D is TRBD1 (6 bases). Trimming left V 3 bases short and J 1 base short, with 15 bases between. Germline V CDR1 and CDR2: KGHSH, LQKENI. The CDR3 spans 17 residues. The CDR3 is CASSPTNPGQNTGELFF. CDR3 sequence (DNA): TGTGCCAGCTCACCTACGAACCCGGGACAGAACACCGGGGAGCTGTTTTTT.

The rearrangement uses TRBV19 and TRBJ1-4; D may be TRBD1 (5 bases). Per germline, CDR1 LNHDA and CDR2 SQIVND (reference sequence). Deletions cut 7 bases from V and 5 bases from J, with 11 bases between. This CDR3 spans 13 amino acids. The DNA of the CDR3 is TGTGCCAGTAAGGCCAGGGTAAATGAAAAACTGTTTTTT. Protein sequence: CASKARVNEKLFF.

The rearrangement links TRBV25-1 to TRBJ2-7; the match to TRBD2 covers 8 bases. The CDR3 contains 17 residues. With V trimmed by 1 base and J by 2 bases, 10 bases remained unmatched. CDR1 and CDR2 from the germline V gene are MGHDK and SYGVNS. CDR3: CASSEFERVRGAYEQYF. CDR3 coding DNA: TGTGCCAGCAGTGAATTTGAGCGGGTGCGGGGGGCCTACGAGCAGTACTTC.

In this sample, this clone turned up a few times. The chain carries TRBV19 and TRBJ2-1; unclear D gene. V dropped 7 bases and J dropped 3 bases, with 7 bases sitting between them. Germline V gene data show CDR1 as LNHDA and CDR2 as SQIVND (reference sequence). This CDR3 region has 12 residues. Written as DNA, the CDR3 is TGTGCCAGTACGGACGACTACAATGAGCAGTTCTTC. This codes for CASTDDYNEQFF.

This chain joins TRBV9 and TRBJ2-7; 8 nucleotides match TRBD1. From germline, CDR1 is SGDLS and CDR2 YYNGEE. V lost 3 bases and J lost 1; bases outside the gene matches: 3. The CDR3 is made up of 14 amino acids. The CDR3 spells CASSAWDRSYEQYF. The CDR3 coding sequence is TGTGCCAGCAGCGCGTGGGACAGGTCCTACGAGCAGTACTTC.

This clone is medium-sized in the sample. CDR3 loop: CASSLDRAYEQYF. CDR3 coding DNA: TGTGCCAGCAGCTTAGACAGGGCCTACGAGCAGTACTTC. This chain uses TRBV7-1 with TRBJ2-7; 7 positions agree with TRBD1. TRBV7-1 is treated as an ORF (open reading frame) with a function not yet certain. J lost 2 bases, V lost 4 bases, and 2 bases had no gene match. The CDR3 has 13 residues.

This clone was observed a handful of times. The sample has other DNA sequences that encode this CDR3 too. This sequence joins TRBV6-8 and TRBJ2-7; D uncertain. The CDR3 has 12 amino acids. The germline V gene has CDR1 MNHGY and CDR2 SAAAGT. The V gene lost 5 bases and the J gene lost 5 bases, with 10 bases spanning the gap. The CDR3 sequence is CASSPGFDEQYF. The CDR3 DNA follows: TGTGCCAGCAGTCCGGGCTTCGACGAGCAGTACTTC.

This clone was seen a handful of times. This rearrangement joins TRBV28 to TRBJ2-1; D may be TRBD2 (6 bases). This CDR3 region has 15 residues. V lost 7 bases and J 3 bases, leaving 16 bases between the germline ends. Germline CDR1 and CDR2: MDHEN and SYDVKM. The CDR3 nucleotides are TGTGCCAGCATCCCTCAGGAGGGCTTCTACAATGAGCAGTTCTTC. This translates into CASIPQEGFYNEQFF.

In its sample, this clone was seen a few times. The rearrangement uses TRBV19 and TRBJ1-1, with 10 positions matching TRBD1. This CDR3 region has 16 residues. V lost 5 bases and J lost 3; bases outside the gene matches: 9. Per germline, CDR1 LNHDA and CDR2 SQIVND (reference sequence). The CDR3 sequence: CASSPRDRGGDTEAFF. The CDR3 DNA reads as TGTGCCAGTAGTCCGCGGGACAGGGGAGGGGACACTGAAGCTTTCTTT.